Presented here are 4 T cell receptor beta chains from one specimen sequenced in a study of Ad26.COV2.S vaccination and SARS-CoV-2 variants. Profiling relied on immunoSEQ multiplex PCR, and the TCRdb table lists in-frame clones only, not all of them. The data show 350,000 to 450,000 clones, around 89% seen once. Treatment described: some 20 received Ad26.COV2.S at low or high dose, single or two shots; about 5 received placebo; per-sample allocation not given. Samples came from day 63 after the first vaccine or placebo injection. The material was peripheral blood, obtained in a trial of Ad26.COV2.S vaccine versus placebo. The receptors were sampled from a person aged 18-60 years who received the Ad26.COV2.S COVID-19 vaccine or a placebo.

The chain combines TRBV5-4 with TRBJ2-1; 13 positions agree with TRBD2. V was clipped by 0 bases and J by 4 bases; unmatched bases: 1. There are 16 residues in the CDR3. Germline-derived CDR1 and CDR2 are SGHNT and YYREEE (reference sequence). The CDR3 DNA reads TGTGCCAGCAGCTTGGTGACTAGCGGGGGGTACAATGAGCAGTTCTTC. Translation: CASSLVTSGGYNEQFF.

The chain joins TRBV28 to TRBJ1-4; 7 bases are a match to TRBD1. Unmatched junction bases numbered 10, after V lost 5 bases and J lost 4 bases. The CDR3 spans 16 residues. Germline assignment: CDR1 MDHEN and CDR2 SYDVKM. The CDR3 here is CASSRHLQGFNEKLFF. CDR3 DNA: TGTGCCAGCAGTCGCCACTTACAGGGGTTTAATGAAAAACTGTTTTTT.

J is TRBJ1-1 and V is TRBV6-2 or TRBV6-3; 10 bases line up with TRBD1. This CDR3 has 16 residues. V lost 4 bases, J lost 3 bases, and 8 bases stayed unmatched. Germline V gene data show CDR1 as MNHEY and CDR2 as SVGEGT. CDR3 region: CASSFQTGGTDTEAFF. The CDR3 DNA follows: TGTGCCAGCAGTTTCCAGACAGGGGGCACGGACACTGAAGCTTTCTTT.

The V and J genes are TRBV4-2 and TRBJ2-2; 7 bases are shared with TRBD2. Germline CDR1 and CDR2: LGHNA and YNFKEQ. This CDR3 is 16 amino acids long. The V segment lost 1 base and the J segment 6 bases; nucleotides outside the gene matches: 8. The CDR3 DNA is TGTGCCAGCAGCCAAGTGGGGACTACCAGCTCCGGGGAGCTGTTTTTT. Its translation is CASSQVGTTSSGELFF.